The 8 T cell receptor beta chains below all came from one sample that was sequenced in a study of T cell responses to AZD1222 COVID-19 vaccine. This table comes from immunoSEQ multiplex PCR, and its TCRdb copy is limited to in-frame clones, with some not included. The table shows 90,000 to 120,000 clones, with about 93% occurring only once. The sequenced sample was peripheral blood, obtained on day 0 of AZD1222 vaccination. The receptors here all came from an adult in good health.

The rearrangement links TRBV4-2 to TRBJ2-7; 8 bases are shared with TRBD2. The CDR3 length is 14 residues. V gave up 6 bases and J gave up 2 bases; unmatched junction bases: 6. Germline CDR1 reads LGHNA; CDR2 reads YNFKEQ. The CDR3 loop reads CASSVTSGAYEQYF. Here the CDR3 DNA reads TGTGCCAGCAGTGTCACTAGCGGCGCCTACGAGCAGTACTTC.

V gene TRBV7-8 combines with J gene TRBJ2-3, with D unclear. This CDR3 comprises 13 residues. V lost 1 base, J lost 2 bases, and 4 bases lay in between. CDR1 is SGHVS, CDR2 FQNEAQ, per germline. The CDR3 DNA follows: TGTGCCAGCAGCTTAGACTTCACAGATACGCAGTATTTT. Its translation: CASSLDFTDTQYF.

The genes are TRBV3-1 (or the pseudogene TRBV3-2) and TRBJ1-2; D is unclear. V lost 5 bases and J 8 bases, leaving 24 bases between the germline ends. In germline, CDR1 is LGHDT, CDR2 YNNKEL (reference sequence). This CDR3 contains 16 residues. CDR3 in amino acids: CASSVSDWGKEHGYTF. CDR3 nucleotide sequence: TGTGCCAGCAGCGTAAGCGATTGGGGAAAGGAACACGGCTACACCTTC.

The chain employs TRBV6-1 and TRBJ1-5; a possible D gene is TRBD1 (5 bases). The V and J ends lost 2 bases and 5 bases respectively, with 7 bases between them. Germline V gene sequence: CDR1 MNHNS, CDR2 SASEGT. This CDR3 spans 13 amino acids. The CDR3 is CASSERGHQPQHF. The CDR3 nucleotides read TGTGCCAGCAGTGAACGGGGCCATCAGCCCCAGCATTTT.

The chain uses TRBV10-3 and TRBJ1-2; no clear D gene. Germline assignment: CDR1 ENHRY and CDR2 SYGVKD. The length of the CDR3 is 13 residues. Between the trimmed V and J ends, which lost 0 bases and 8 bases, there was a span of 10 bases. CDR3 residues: CAISESHGSGYTF. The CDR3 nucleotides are TGTGCCATCAGTGAGTCGCATGGGTCCGGCTACACCTTC.

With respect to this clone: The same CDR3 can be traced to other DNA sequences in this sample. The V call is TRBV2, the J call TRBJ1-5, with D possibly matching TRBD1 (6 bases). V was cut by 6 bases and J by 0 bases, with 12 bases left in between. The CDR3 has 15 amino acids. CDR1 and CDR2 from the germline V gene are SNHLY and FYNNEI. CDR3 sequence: CASSGRTDSNQPQHF. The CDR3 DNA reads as TGTGCCAGCAGCGGGCGGACAGATAGCAATCAGCCCCAGCATTTT. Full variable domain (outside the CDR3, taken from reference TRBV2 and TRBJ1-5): EPEVTQTPSHQVTQMGQEVILRCVPISNHLYFYWYRQILGQKVEFLVSFYNNEISEKSEIFDDQFSVERPDGSNFTLKIRSTKLEDSAMYFCASSGRTDSNQPQHFGDGTRLSIL.

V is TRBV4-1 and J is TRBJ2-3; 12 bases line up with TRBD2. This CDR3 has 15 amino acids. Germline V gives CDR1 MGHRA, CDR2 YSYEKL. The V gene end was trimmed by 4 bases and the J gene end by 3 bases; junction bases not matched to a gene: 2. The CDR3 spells CASSPGTSGTDTQYF. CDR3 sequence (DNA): TGCGCCAGCAGCCCGGGGACTAGCGGGACAGATACGCAGTATTTT.

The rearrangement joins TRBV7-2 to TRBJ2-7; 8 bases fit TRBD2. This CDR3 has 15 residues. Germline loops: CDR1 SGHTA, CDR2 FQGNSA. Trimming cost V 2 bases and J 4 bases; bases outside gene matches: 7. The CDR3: CASSLNGRVLYEQYF. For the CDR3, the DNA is TGTGCCAGCAGCTTAAACGGGAGGGTCCTTTACGAGCAGTACTTC.